These 30 T cell receptor beta chains came from one sample sequenced in a study of CD8+CD57+ T cells in acquired aplastic anemia. According to the study, genomic DNA was the template for TCR beta VDJ and CDR3 profiling. In TCRdb, the reads were re-called with MiXCR into one record per CDR3 protein. Of roughly 130,000 distinct CDR3 sequences listed, around 50% were seen once; the top ten hold under 3%. Sequencing was done on a sample of sorted CD4+, CD8+, or CD8+CD57+ T cells (not recorded which) from PBMCs. All receptors come from a human donor in good health, serving as a control.

This clonotype was recorded at least ten times. V and J are TRBV7-2 and TRBJ1-4; D gene uncertain. CDR3 size: 13 residues. V was pared by 1 base and J by 8 bases, with 8 bases between. CDR1 SGHTA and CDR2 FQGNSA come from the germline V gene. CDR3 DNA: TGTGCCAGCAGCTTAGTGCCATACGAAAAACTGTTTTTT. It encodes CASSLVPYEKLFF.

Concerning this clonotype: At one end the junction does not follow the germline gene, possibly because of a read error. The rearrangement joins TRBV7-7 to TRBJ2-1, with a tentative D call TRBD2 (5 bases). The length of the CDR3 is 13 residues. In germline, CDR1 is SSHAT, CDR2 FNYEAQ (reference sequence). The chain's CDR3 is CASSLGGSNEQFF. CDR3 nucleotides: TGTGCTAGCAGCTTAGGAGGCAGCAATGAGCAGTTCTTC. Full variable domain (rest looked up from reference TRBV7-7 and TRBJ2-1): GAGVSQSPRYKVTKRGQDVTLRCDPISSHATLYWYQQALGQGPEFLTYFNYEAQPDKSGLPSDRFSAERPEGSISTLTIQRTEQRDSAMYRCASSLGGSNEQFFGPGTRLTVL.

This clonotype was counted many times. The chain carries TRBV7-7 and TRBJ2-5; 15 bases are a match to TRBD2. This CDR3 spans 17 amino acids. Per germline, CDR1 SSHAT and CDR2 FNYEAQ (reference sequence). The trim removed 4 bases at V and 3 bases at J, leaving 6 bases unmatched. The CDR3 DNA reads TGTGCCAGCAGCTCAGGGACTAGCGGGGGGATTAAAGAGACCCAGTACTTC. It codes for CASSSGTSGGIKETQYF.

This chain links TRBV24-1 with TRBJ2-7; 9 nucleotides align to TRBD2. The germline V gene has CDR1 KGHDR and CDR2 SFDVKD. The ends lost 1 base at V and 3 bases at J; junction bases unmatched: 6. The CDR3 is made up of 16 amino acids. CDR3 sequence (DNA): TGTGCCACCAGTGATTTAGGGACTAGCATTCACTACGAGCAGTACTTC. This encodes CATSDLGTSIHYEQYF.

The gene calls are TRBV7-8 and TRBJ2-7, with TRBD1 matching 10 bases. Germline lookup yields CDR1 SGHVS and CDR2 FQNEAQ. The CDR3 runs 14 residues. After removal of 5 bases from V and 3 bases from J, the junction contained 4 bases not matched to a gene. The CDR3 is CASSDGQGVYEQYF. The DNA of the CDR3 is TGTGCCAGCAGCGATGGACAGGGGGTCTACGAGCAGTACTTC.

This clonotype is medium-sized in the sample. This rearrangement joins TRBV19 to TRBJ2-5; 8 bases are a match to TRBD2. The germline V gene has CDR1 LNHDA and CDR2 SQIVND (reference sequence). The CDR3 runs 15 residues. V trimming: 4 bases; J trimming: 0 bases; junction bases outside the gene matches: 4. The CDR3 region has the DNA TGTGCCAGTAGTACCCAGCGGGGGTACCAAGAGACCCAGTACTTC. It is translated as CASSTQRGYQETQYF.

This chain uses TRBV29-1 with TRBJ1-2; 9 bases match TRBD1. Trimming cost V 1 base and J 3 bases; bases outside gene matches: 0. Germline V CDR1 and CDR2: SQVTM, ANQGSEA. CDR3 length: 13 residues. The CDR3 nucleotides read TGCAGCGTTGAAGGGACAGGGGACTATGGCTACACCTTC. Amino acids: CSVEGTGDYGYTF.

At least ten counts were recorded for this clonotype. The gene calls are TRBV12-3 or TRBV12-4 and TRBJ2-1, with D tentatively TRBD1 (5 bases). This CDR3 is built from 12 residues. Trimming removed 5 bases at V and 10 bases at J, with 12 bases between. CDR3 in amino acids: CASSTRTPEQFF. In DNA, the CDR3 is TGTGCCAGCAGTACTCGGACACCCGAGCAGTTCTTC.

The CDR3: CAISETQGDEQFF. The CDR3 DNA is TGTGCCATCAGTGAGACCCAGGGAGATGAGCAGTTCTTC. The gene calls are TRBV10-3 and TRBJ2-1, with D perhaps TRBD1 or TRBD2 (5 bases each). Germline V lookup: CDR1 ENHRY, CDR2 SYGVKD. The V end was cut by 2 bases, the J end by 8 bases, with 10 bases between. This CDR3 spans 13 amino acids.

This clonotype was detected many times. This chain joins TRBV30 and TRBJ1-2; D unclear. CDR3 length: 16 amino acids. Germline lookup yields CDR1 GTSNPN and CDR2 SVGIG (reference sequence). The germline V and J ends were trimmed by 1 base and 3 bases, with 18 bases remaining between them. CDR3 in amino acids: CAWSGPEWAGYYGYTF. The CDR3 DNA is TGTGCCTGGAGTGGACCGGAATGGGCCGGCTACTATGGCTACACCTTC.

The rearrangement joins TRBV7-8 to TRBJ2-3; 8 bases are a match to TRBD1. Germline trimming cut 5 bases from V and 6 bases from J; bases unmatched to any gene: 7. This CDR3 is built from 14 residues. Germline V gene data show CDR1 as SGHVS and CDR2 as FQNEAQ. In nucleotides, the CDR3 is TGTGCCAGCAGCCGCGGACAGGGATGGGATACGCAGTATTTT. Residues: CASSRGQGWDTQYF.

This chain joins TRBV29-1 and TRBJ2-3; 7 bases are a match to TRBD2. Germline V lookup: CDR1 SQVTM, CDR2 ANQGSEA. CDR3 length: 13 amino acids. With 4 bases clipped from V and 5 bases from J, the junction kept 6 bases outside the gene matches. The CDR3 region is CSVGDREGDTQYF. The CDR3 coding sequence is TGCAGCGTTGGGGATAGGGAGGGAGATACGCAGTATTTT.

The chain couples TRBV24-1 to TRBJ2-2; D is unresolved. The CDR3 loop spans 16 amino acids. Germline CDR1 and CDR2: KGHDR and SFDVKD. Deletions cut 4 bases from V and 0 bases from J, with 11 bases between. The CDR3 DNA follows: TGTGCCACCAGTGACGCGTCGGATGCGAACACCGGGGAGCTGTTTTTT. Translated, it gives CATSDASDANTGELFF.

The chain couples TRBV7-2 to TRBJ2-7; 13 bases are shared with TRBD2. This CDR3 spans 15 amino acids. Germline assignment: CDR1 SGHTA and CDR2 FQGNSA. V was pared by 5 bases and J by 4 bases, with 5 bases of the junction left unmatched. CDR3 sequence reads: CASSRKTSGGYEQYF. In DNA form, the CDR3 reads TGTGCCAGCAGCAGGAAGACTAGCGGGGGGTACGAGCAGTACTTC. Combining the CDR3 with reference TRBV7-2 and TRBJ2-7 gives the whole variable domain GAGVSQSPSNKVTEKGKDVELRCDPISGHTALYWYRQSLGQGLEFLIYFQGNSAPDKSGLPSDRFSAERTGGSVSTLTIQRTQQEDSAVYLCASSRKTSGGYEQYFGPGTRLTVT.

V and J are TRBV5-1 and TRBJ1-1; TRBD1 aligns across 9 bases. Germline CDR1 is SGHRS and CDR2 is YFSETQ. The CDR3 is 14 amino acids. V lost 4 bases to trimming and J lost 7 bases; unmatched junction nucleotides: 8. CDR3 nucleotide sequence: TGCGCCAGCAGCATTCTACAGGGGGCGGGTGAAGCTTTCTTT. This translates into CASSILQGAGEAFF.

This clonotype was detected many times. The rearrangement uses TRBV3-1 and TRBJ2-1; 8 bases fit TRBD2. CDR3 size: 15 residues. Germline lookup yields CDR1 LGHDT and CDR2 YNNKEL (reference sequence). After removal of 2 bases from V and 9 bases from J, the junction contained 9 bases not matched to a gene. In nucleotides, the CDR3 is TGTGCCAGCAGCCAAAGAGCGGGGGCTGGGGGTGAGCAGTTCTTC. Its translation: CASSQRAGAGGEQFF.

V and J are TRBV29-1 and TRBJ2-7; D assignment may be TRBD1 or TRBD2 (7 bases each). Germline CDR1 and CDR2: SQVTM and ANQGSEA. CDR3 length: 16 amino acids. With 6 bases removed from V and 3 bases from J, the gap between germline ends came to 24 bases. The CDR3 sequence: CSVNRGRTGGFYEQYF. The CDR3 DNA reads TGCAGCGTAAACAGGGGCCGGACCGGGGGGTTCTACGAGCAGTACTTC.

V gene TRBV6-4 combines with J gene TRBJ2-3, with 11 nucleotides matching TRBD2. Germline V gene lookup returns CDR1 MRHNA and CDR2 SNTAGT. The CDR3 loop spans 16 amino acids. V dropped 0 bases and J dropped 4; count of bases not matched to a gene: 3. CDR3 residues: CASSDSSGRAPDTQYF. In DNA form, the CDR3 reads TGTGCCAGCAGTGACTCTAGCGGGAGGGCCCCAGATACGCAGTATTTT.

The table lists this clonotype with many counts. The chain carries TRBV5-5 and TRBJ2-2; D not certain. CDR1 and CDR2 from the germline V gene are SGHKS and YYEKEE (reference sequence). The CDR3 is 13 residues long. V shed 4 bases and J shed 7 bases, with 11 bases lying between them. The CDR3 loop is CASSLIGNGELFF. The CDR3 region has the DNA TGTGCCAGCAGCCTCATAGGGAACGGGGAGCTGTTTTTT.

This chain connects TRBV29-1 to TRBJ2-7; 7 positions match TRBD1. Germline assignment: CDR1 SQVTM and CDR2 ANQGSEA. CDR3 length: 13 residues. The trim removed 3 bases at V and 3 bases at J, leaving 5 bases unmatched. The CDR3 loop reads CSVEGTARYEQYF. For the CDR3, the DNA is TGCAGCGTTGAGGGGACAGCTCGCTACGAGCAGTACTTC.

This clonotype occurred many times. The chain combines TRBV7-2 with TRBJ1-2; maybe TRBD1 (5 bases). Germline lookup yields CDR1 SGHTA and CDR2 FQGNSA. Trimming shortened V by 1 base and J by 0 bases, and 21 bases separated the two germline ends. This CDR3 is 19 amino acids long. CDR3 protein: CASSLGHLGRSLTNYGYTF. The CDR3 coding sequence is TGTGCCAGCAGCTTAGGGCATTTGGGACGGAGCCTTACTAACTATGGCTACACCTTC.

Written as DNA, the CDR3 is TGTGCCAGCAGCTCGAGGGGGGGTTGGGGTTCTGAAGCTTTCTTT. Translated: CASSSRGGWGSEAFF. The rearrangement links TRBV5-5 to TRBJ1-1; possible D gene TRBD1, 6 bases. Trimming removed 3 bases at V and 6 bases at J, with 18 bases between. CDR1 SGHKS and CDR2 YYEKEE come from the germline V gene (reference sequence). The CDR3 runs to 15 residues.

For this clonotype: A much more abundant neighbour one base away suggests this may be a read error. The rearrangement uses TRBV6-1 and TRBJ1-6; a possible D gene is TRBD1 (6 bases). The germline V and J ends were trimmed by 8 bases and 0 bases, with 20 bases remaining between them. Germline values: CDR1 MNHNS, CDR2 SASEGT. The CDR3 has 18 amino acids. The CDR3 region is CASSTEGVGSSYNSPLHF. The CDR3 DNA sequence: TGTGCCAGCTCCACGGAGGGGGTGGGAAGCTCCTATAATTCACCCCTCCACTTT.

The gene calls are TRBV6-1 and TRBJ1-2, with 7 nucleotides matching TRBD1. Germline V gene sequence: CDR1 MNHNS, CDR2 SASEGT. This CDR3 region has 16 residues. V lost 6 bases and J lost 6; bases outside the gene matches: 16. The CDR3 protein is CASRKPTGAVGNGYTF. CDR3 in DNA: TGTGCCAGCAGAAAACCTACAGGGGCAGTCGGGAATGGCTACACCTTC.

This clonotype has more than one count but fewer than ten. The rearrangement links TRBV10-3 to TRBJ1-6; D might be TRBD1 (6 bases). There are 13 residues in the CDR3. The ends were cut back, 3 bases at V and 7 bases at J, with 7 bases in the middle. Per germline, CDR1 ENHRY and CDR2 SYGVKD. The CDR3 bases are TGTGCCATCAGTGAAAGGGGGAATTCACCCCTCCACTTT. It is translated as CAISERGNSPLHF.

A few counts support this clonotype. V usage is TRBV20-1 and J usage is TRBJ1-5; 8 bases are shared with TRBD1. Germline CDR1 DFQATT, CDR2 SNEGSKA (reference sequence). The CDR3 totals 16 residues. The CDR3, as DNA: TGCAGCAAAGCGGGACAGGACCCTTATAGCAATCAGCCCCAGCATTTT. Amino acid sequence: CSKAGQDPYSNQPQHF.

This clonotype came up many times. CDR3 coding DNA: TGTGCCAGCAGCTTCTCAGGCCCTACAGGTTCTCATTCACCCCTCCACTTT. This codes for CASSFSGPTGSHSPLHF. The chain employs TRBV11-2 and TRBJ1-6; a weak D match, TRBD1 (5 bases). Germline V lookup: CDR1 SGHAT, CDR2 FQNNGV. The CDR3 totals 17 residues. Trimming took 3 bases from V and 8 from J, leaving 20 bases between them.

This clonotype was seen more than once but under ten times. The chain joins TRBV6-1 to TRBJ2-2; 10 bases align to TRBD1. The V gene's germline CDR1 is MNHNS and CDR2 SASEGT. The V segment lost 8 bases and the J segment 3 bases; nucleotides outside the gene matches: 9. The CDR3 sequence is 16 residues long. CDR3 sequence: CASRRRQGADTGELFF. In DNA, the CDR3 is TGTGCCAGCCGCAGACGACAGGGGGCTGACACCGGGGAGCTGTTTTTT.

This chain joins TRBV11-2 and TRBJ2-5, with 11 bases identical to TRBD2. J lost 2 bases, V lost 0 bases, and 5 bases had no gene match. The CDR3 has 17 amino acids. Germline-derived CDR1 and CDR2 are SGHAT and FQNNGV. CDR3: CASSLEGLAALQETQYF. CDR3 in DNA: TGTGCCAGCAGCTTAGAGGGACTAGCGGCTCTACAAGAGACCCAGTACTTC.

This clonotype was seen ten or more times. The rearrangement joins TRBV6-5 to TRBJ1-3; D unresolved. Trimming cost V 4 bases and J 0 bases, with 7 bases left between them. This CDR3 is 14 amino acids long. Germline V gene sequence: CDR1 MNHEY, CDR2 SVGAGI. The DNA of the CDR3 is TGTGCCAGCAGTTCCCCCAACTCTGGAAACACCATATATTTT. Its translation: CASSSPNSGNTIYF.